This record looks at one T cell receptor (beta chain) sequence and its context. Its binding antigen is unknown. No quality values exist for individual bases; no much larger clone is one base distant. Library preparation employed RT-PCR. Sequencer: NextSeq 550. The raw public reads went through TCRdb reprocessing: fastp at Q25, MiXCR clone calling, in-frame beta chains kept. Rows are combined by CDR3 protein, so each entry shows the most common genes and DNA. The table for this sample lists roughly 960,000 distinct CDR3 sequences; more than 15% of them were counted only once. The ten largest clones take up roughly 6% of the sample. V sheds 0 bases and J sheds 1 base, leaving 18 bases between their ends. The CDR3 holds 18 amino acids from the cysteine to the phenylalanine. Only the CDR3 DNA is retained, 54 bases long and in frame from the first base. The data were taken from a study of patients and donors after allogeneic stem cell transplantation (dated by TCRdb to the early 2020s).

Material for sequencing was blood, either unsorted or a sorted T cell fraction (not recorded which). The origin of this receptor is a human donor who was either an allogeneic HSCT recipient or a stem cell or donor lymphocyte infusion donor (not recorded which). It is not recorded whose cells these are; they may come from a transplant donor. The chain links TRBV12-3 or TRBV12-4 with TRBJ2-5; the D gene lacks a confident call. At the DNA level, the sequence is TGTGCCAGCAGTTTAGCGTTAGGTTTGACTGGAGCCCAAGAGACCCAGTACTTC. Its protein reads: CASSLALGLTGAQETQYF.